This T cell receptor (beta chain) came from a study of cytomegalovirus exposure and HLA in healthy donors. V gave up 3 bases and J gave up 2 bases, with 9 bases separating them. CDR1 SEHNR and CDR2 FQNEAQ come from the germline V gene (reference sequence). The length of the CDR3 is 14 residues. In the PCR, 60 Vbeta and 13 Jbeta primers were used. The protocol was immunoSEQ multiplex PCR, while the TCRdb copy is restricted to in-frame clones and leaves out a portion. The sample consists of roughly 100,000 clones, about 12% of them appearing once. The chain is built from TRBV7-9 and TRBJ2-3; D is undetermined. The clonotype was recovered from a man between 35 and 55 years old in good health and CMV-seropositive. The sequenced sample consisted of PBMCs. The CDR3 nucleotides read TGTGCCAGCAGCTTGGTGGCTTCCACAGATACGCAGTATTTT. Amino acid sequence: CASSLVASTDTQYF. Full variable domain (remainder filled in from reference TRBV7-9 and TRBJ2-3): DTGVSQNPRHKITKRGQNVTFRCDPISEHNRLYWYRQTLGQGPEFLTYFQNEAQLEKSRLLSDRFSAERPKGSFSTLEIQRTEQGDSAMYLCASSLVASTDTQYFGPGTRLTVL.